One and the same sample provided the 20 T cell receptor beta chains below, sequenced in a study of control samples from healthy donors and cancer patients (dated by TCRdb to about 2020). Libraries were built with the immunoSEQ multiplex PCR assay. TCRdb mirrors the immuneACCESS table, restricted to in-frame sequences. Some clones are absent from its copies; in checked studies, under half trace to an unresolved V gene, and the reason for the others is unknown. The sample data list 200,000 or so clones, and about 93% of these were observed just once. The top ten clonotypes cover approximately 1.5% of the sample. Sequenced sample: blood. These receptors were collected from a man aged 45-60 years in good health.

The chain uses TRBV7-8 and TRBJ2-7; 10 bases line up with TRBD1. V lost 2 bases and J lost 6; bases outside the gene matches: 16. CDR3 length: 18 amino acids. CDR1 is SGHVS and CDR2 is FQNEAQ in the germline V gene. The CDR3 nucleotides read TGTGCCAGCAGCTTAATTCGGACAGGGGGAGCTCGAGCGGGCGAGCAGTACTTC. It specifies CASSLIRTGGARAGEQYF.

CDR3 nucleotide sequence: TGTGCCAGCAGTCTCCCCAGGGATATCTCCTACGAGCAGTACTTC. Its protein is CASSLPRDISYEQYF. The rearrangement uses TRBV28 and TRBJ2-7; TRBD1 might be the D (5 bases). The CDR3 extends over 15 amino acids. V was pared by 5 bases and J by 0 bases, with 14 bases between. CDR1 is MDHEN and CDR2 is SYDVKM in the germline V gene.

This clone has a single count. The chain links TRBV7-2 to TRBJ2-7, with TRBD1 matching over 7 bases. This CDR3 has 13 amino acids. Germline CDR1 is SGHTA and CDR2 is FQGNSA. V lost 4 bases and J lost 6; bases outside the gene matches: 6. Here the CDR3 DNA reads TGTGCCAGCAGCTCCCGACAGGGTGGCGAGCAGTACGTC. This translates into CASSSRQGGEQYV.

The chain joins TRBV4-1 to TRBJ2-7, with TRBD2 identical over 7 bases. Unmatched junction bases numbered 10, after V lost 4 bases and J lost 7 bases. Germline assignment: CDR1 MGHRA and CDR2 YSYEKL. CDR3 length: 14 amino acids. The CDR3 bases are TGCGCCAGCAGCCCAAGTTTGCAGGGAGGGGAGCAGTACGTC. This encodes CASSPSLQGGEQYV.

The V gene is TRBV30, the J gene TRBJ1-1; possible D gene TRBD1, 5 bases. Germline CDR1 reads GTSNPN; CDR2 reads SVGIG (reference sequence). The V and J ends lost 2 bases and 1 base respectively, with 8 bases between them. The length of the CDR3 is 13 residues. The CDR3 DNA follows: TGTGCCTGGAGTTCACAGGAGAACACTGAAGCTTTCTTT. Protein sequence: CAWSSQENTEAFF.

This chain's CDR3 is CASSPGGPGVDTQYF. DNA for the CDR3: TGTGCCAGCTCACCAGGCGGTCCAGGGGTAGATACGCAGTATTTT. V gene TRBV18 combines with J gene TRBJ2-3, with D possibly matching TRBD1 (6 bases). V gave up 2 bases and J gave up 5 bases, with 14 bases separating them. Germline V lookup: CDR1 KGHSH, CDR2 LQKENI. CDR3 length: 15 residues.

The rearrangement joins TRBV19 to TRBJ2-5, with D possibly matching TRBD1 (6 bases). Trimming left V 5 bases short and J 2 bases short, with 12 bases between. Germline V gene data show CDR1 as LNHDA and CDR2 as SQIVND (reference sequence). This CDR3 has 14 residues. The CDR3 spells CASSGGQWQETQYF. CDR3 DNA sequence: TGTGCCAGTAGTGGTGGACAGTGGCAAGAGACCCAGTACTTC.

The chain employs TRBV10-3 and TRBJ2-3; 10 bases fit TRBD2. Germline V CDR1 and CDR2: ENHRY, SYGVKD. V lost 3 bases and J lost 2; bases outside the gene matches: 5. This CDR3 is 16 amino acids long. CDR3 sequence (DNA): TGTGCCATCAGTGAATCTAGCGGGGGAGACACAGATACGCAGTATTTT. Translation: CAISESSGGDTDTQYF.

The chain uses TRBV2 and TRBJ2-2; 8 nucleotides agree with TRBD1. The V gene end was trimmed by 4 bases and the J gene end by 4 bases; junction bases not matched to a gene: 5. This CDR3 comprises 15 residues. CDR1 is SNHLY and CDR2 is FYNNEI in the germline V gene. DNA of the CDR3: TGTGCCAGCAGTGCGGCAGGGGGCTTCACCGGGGAGCTGTTTTTT. This translates into CASSAAGGFTGELFF.

The chain carries TRBV6-2 or TRBV6-3 and TRBJ1-1, with a possible D match to TRBD1 (5 bases). CDR1 and CDR2 (germline): MNHEY, SVGEGT. Trimming left V 2 bases short and J 6 bases short, with 10 bases between. The CDR3 contains 13 residues. The DNA for the CDR3 is TGTGCCAGCAGTTACGGACAATGGGCTGAAGCTTTCTTT. Translation gives CASSYGQWAEAFF.

The rearrangement links TRBV24-1 to TRBJ2-2; unclear D gene. The CDR3 has 14 residues. The ends were cut back, 7 bases at V and 3 bases at J, with 11 bases in the middle. The germline V gene encodes CDR1 KGHDR and CDR2 SFDVKD. The CDR3 sequence is CATSPGPYTGELFF. The CDR3 DNA reads as TGTGCCACCAGCCCAGGACCGTACACCGGGGAGCTGTTTTTT.

The chain is built from TRBV11-3 and TRBJ2-6; TRBD1 might be the D (6 bases). The CDR3 covers 18 residues. CDR1 is SGHNT and CDR2 is YENEEA in the germline V gene. V was trimmed by 5 bases and J by 0 bases, leaving 17 bases between them. The CDR3 DNA follows: TGTGCCAGCAGCCGGACCCGGGGACACATCTCTGGGGCCAACGTCCTGACTTTC. It is translated as CASSRTRGHISGANVLTF.

This rearrangement joins TRBV30 to TRBJ2-1; D gene uncertain. Deletions cut 3 bases from V and 3 bases from J, with 3 bases between. The length of the CDR3 is 11 residues. Germline-derived CDR1 and CDR2 are GTSNPN and SVGIG (reference sequence). The CDR3 sequence is CAWRGYNEQFF. DNA for the CDR3: TGTGCCTGGAGAGGCTACAATGAGCAGTTCTTC.

The rearrangement joins TRBV13 to TRBJ2-2, with D perhaps matching TRBD1 (5 bases). The CDR3 totals 14 residues. Trimming took off 3 bases at V and 6 bases at J, with 11 bases between the two ends. Germline CDR1 reads PRHDT; CDR2 reads FYEKMQ (reference sequence). CDR3 DNA sequence: TGTGCCAGCAGCTTGGGGCAGGCCCCCGGGGAGCTGTTTTTT. It specifies CASSLGQAPGELFF.

The gene calls are TRBV19 and TRBJ1-6; perhaps TRBD1 as D (5 bases). The ends were cut back, 3 bases at V and 6 bases at J, with 9 bases in the middle. The CDR3 loop spans 14 amino acids. Germline V lookup: CDR1 LNHDA, CDR2 SQIVND (reference sequence). In nucleotides, the CDR3 is TGTGCCAGTAGTATTCAGGGACTTAATTCACCCCTCCACTTT. It translates to CASSIQGLNSPLHF.

This rearrangement joins TRBV19 to TRBJ1-2, with D perhaps matching TRBD1 (6 bases). Trimming took off 1 base at V and 3 bases at J, with 15 bases between the two ends. The CDR3 is made up of 16 amino acids. Germline assignment: CDR1 LNHDA and CDR2 SQIVND (reference sequence). The CDR3 DNA reads as TGTGCCAGTAGTATAGGACAGGCCCTCAGTGACTATGGCTACACCTTC. Protein product: CASSIGQALSDYGYTF.

V usage is TRBV14 and J usage is TRBJ1-6, with D tentatively TRBD1 (5 bases). CDR3 length: 16 residues. Trimming removed 5 bases from V and 7 bases from J, with 18 bases in between. The germline gives CDR1 SGHDN, CDR2 FVKESK. Here the CDR3 DNA reads TGTGCCAGCAGCTCATACTCCGGGGGGAACAATTCACCCCTCCACTTT. Translated, it gives CASSSYSGGNNSPLHF.

The DNA for the CDR3 is TGTGCCAGCAGCCAAGACATGCTTTGGACAGGGAGAAATGAAAAACTGTTTTTT. Residues: CASSQDMLWTGRNEKLFF. The chain combines TRBV3-1 (or the pseudogene TRBV3-2) with TRBJ1-4; 8 bases fit TRBD1. This CDR3 region has 18 residues. Germline V gene sequence: CDR1 LGHDT, CDR2 YNNKEL (reference sequence). V lost 0 bases and J lost 5; bases outside the gene matches: 11.

The chain carries TRBV2 and TRBJ1-5, with D uncertain. Germline CDR1 SNHLY, CDR2 FYNNEI. CDR3 size: 12 residues. V lost 6 bases to trimming and J lost 4 bases, with 7 bases between them. CDR3 in amino acids: CASRGDNQPQHF. The CDR3, as DNA: TGTGCCAGCAGAGGCGATAATCAGCCCCAGCATTTT.

This chain connects TRBV28 to TRBJ1-1, with a weak D call TRBD1 (6 bases). The CDR3 is 11 residues long. Per the germline V gene, CDR1 is MDHEN and CDR2 is SYDVKM. V was trimmed by 3 bases and J by 10 bases, leaving 9 bases between them. CDR3 DNA sequence: TGTGCCAGCAGTTTGGGGGCGAGAGCTTTCTTT. Its protein is CASSLGARAFF.